The 29 T cell receptor beta chains in this list originate from one sample, sequenced in a study of blood T cell repertoires in COVID-19. This table comes from immunoSEQ multiplex PCR, and its TCRdb copy is limited to in-frame clones, with some not included. The data hold approximately 150,000 clones, with around 77% observed a single time. The sample comprised peripheral blood. The receptor source for this set is a man aged 50 or older with active or convalescent COVID-19.

This rearrangement joins TRBV28 to TRBJ1-1; no clear D gene. Trimming cost V 5 bases and J 6 bases, with 13 bases left between them. The CDR3 contains 13 residues. Germline-derived CDR1 and CDR2 are MDHEN and SYDVKM. DNA of the CDR3: TGTGCCAGCAGTCCTCGGGAAGGCGCTGAAGCTTTCTTT. Residues: CASSPREGAEAFF.

J is TRBJ1-4 and V is TRBV9, with D hard to call. This CDR3 has 14 residues. The germline V gene has CDR1 SGDLS and CDR2 YYNGEE. Trimming pared 7 bases from V and 1 base from J, leaving 11 bases between. This CDR3 reads CASSSGGTNEKLFF. CDR3 DNA sequence: TGTGCCAGCTCAAGCGGAGGAACTAATGAAAAACTGTTTTTT.

This chain uses TRBV6-4 with TRBJ2-5, with D perhaps TRBD2 (5 bases). The CDR3 runs 14 residues. V lost 6 bases and J 0 bases, leaving 11 bases between the germline ends. Germline CDR1 and CDR2: MRHNA and SNTAGT. The CDR3 DNA follows: TGTGCCAGCAGCCGCGAGGGCCACCAAGAGACCCAGTACTTC. Translating it yields CASSREGHQETQYF.

V usage is TRBV11-3 and J usage is TRBJ2-1; D is perhaps TRBD1 (6 bases). Germline CDR1 SGHNT, CDR2 YENEEA. Trimming cost V 0 bases and J 3 bases, with 15 bases left between them. This CDR3 has 17 amino acids. The CDR3 coding sequence is TGTGCCAGCAGCTTAGACTTTGGGGGCCCAATCTACAATGAGCAGTTCTTC. Translated: CASSLDFGGPIYNEQFF. Full variable domain (rest looked up from reference TRBV11-3 and TRBJ2-1): EAGVVQSPRYKIIEKKQPVAFWCNPISGHNTLYWYLQNLGQGPELLIRYENEEAVDDSQLPKDRFSAERLKGVDSTLKIQPAELGDSAVYLCASSLDFGGPIYNEQFFGPGTRLTVL.

The chain joins TRBV19 to TRBJ2-7, with 9 bases lining up with TRBD1. Germline values: CDR1 LNHDA, CDR2 SQIVND (reference sequence). CDR3 size: 13 residues. After removal of 5 bases from V and 6 bases from J, the junction contained 5 bases not matched to a gene. CDR3 sequence (DNA): TGTGCCAGTAGTGAAGGACAGGGGAGCGAGCAGTACTTC. This sequence encodes CASSEGQGSEQYF.

This rearrangement joins TRBV3-1 (or the pseudogene TRBV3-2) to TRBJ2-5; D is possibly TRBD2 (5 bases). Trimming stripped 4 bases from V and 5 bases from J, with 11 bases between. The CDR3 extends over 13 amino acids. Germline CDR1 reads LGHDT; CDR2 reads YNNKEL (reference sequence). CDR3 in amino acids: CASSLGEAETQYF. Here the CDR3 DNA reads TGTGCCAGCAGCCTCGGGGAAGCCGAGACCCAGTACTTC.

The chain couples TRBV9 to TRBJ1-2; 8 nucleotides line up with TRBD1. Trimming removed 0 bases from V and 7 bases from J; junction bases left unmatched: 5. This CDR3 comprises 14 residues. In germline, CDR1 is SGDLS, CDR2 YYNGEE. The DNA of the CDR3 is TGTGCCAGCAGCGTAGGAGCAGGGGGCGGTGGCTACACCTTC. Encoded protein: CASSVGAGGGGYTF.

This CDR3 reads CATRQFNSNQPQHF. The CDR3 nucleotides read TGTGCCACCAGGCAGTTTAATAGCAATCAGCCCCAGCATTTT. The gene calls are TRBV6-4 and TRBJ1-5; D remains ambiguous. There are 14 residues in the CDR3. Trimming left V 10 bases short and J 0 bases short, with 13 bases between. The germline gives CDR1 MRHNA, CDR2 SNTAGT.

This clone was observed a single time. J is TRBJ1-3 and V is TRBV29-1; D remains unclear. V lost 2 bases and J lost 2, with 16 bases in between. From germline, CDR1 is SQVTM and CDR2 ANQGSEA. This CDR3 comprises 16 residues. For the CDR3, the DNA is TGCAGCGTTGAACTCAGTGCGGGTCCGGCTGGAAACACCATATATTTT. Translation gives CSVELSAGPAGNTIYF.

This clone was recorded only once. The genes are TRBV3-1 (or the pseudogene TRBV3-2) and TRBJ1-1; D gene uncertain. Trimming took off 4 bases at V and 6 bases at J, with 15 bases between the two ends. This CDR3 is 14 amino acids long. Germline assignment: CDR1 LGHDT and CDR2 YNNKEL (reference sequence). The CDR3 DNA follows: TGTGCCAGCAGCCGCGGCCCAAACGGCGCTGAAGCTTTCTTT. This gives the protein CASSRGPNGAEAFF.

The V and J genes are TRBV6-5 and TRBJ2-7, with D perhaps matching TRBD2 (6 bases). Germline loops: CDR1 MNHEY, CDR2 SVGAGI. The CDR3 contains 14 residues. The V gene lost 2 bases and the J gene lost 0 bases, with 8 bases spanning the gap. The CDR3 protein is CASSYASDSYEQYF. The CDR3 DNA sequence: TGTGCCAGCAGTTACGCTAGCGACTCCTACGAGCAGTACTTC.

The CDR3 sequence: CASSLVAGRGQETQYF. CDR3 nucleotide sequence: TGTGCCAGCAGTTTAGTGGCGGGACGAGGCCAAGAGACCCAGTACTTC. The chain has TRBV27 and TRBJ2-5; D might be TRBD2 (6 bases). Germline V lookup: CDR1 MNHEY, CDR2 SMNVEV (reference sequence). V dropped 2 bases and J dropped 1 base, with 14 bases sitting between them. The CDR3 covers 16 residues.

The sample holds a few counts of this clone. The chain is built from TRBV25-1 and TRBJ2-1; D may be TRBD1 (5 bases). This CDR3 region has 16 residues. V lost 0 bases and J 5 bases, leaving 14 bases between the germline ends. Germline CDR1 is MGHDK and CDR2 is SYGVNS. The chain's CDR3 is CASSEYGAFGNNEQFF. The DNA for the CDR3 is TGTGCCAGCAGTGAATATGGGGCCTTTGGTAACAATGAGCAGTTCTTC.

The chain links TRBV28 to TRBJ2-3, with D possibly being TRBD2 (5 bases). CDR1 is MDHEN, CDR2 SYDVKM, per germline. V was shortened by 8 bases and J by 4 bases, with 19 bases between the two germline ends. The CDR3 extends over 15 amino acids. The CDR3 protein is CASARVRGLADTQYF. The CDR3 coding sequence is TGTGCCAGCGCCCGAGTCCGGGGATTGGCAGATACGCAGTATTTT. The entire variable domain, with the rest obtained from reference TRBV28 and TRBJ2-3, is as follows: DVKVTQSSRYLVKRTGEKVFLECVQDMDHENMFWYRQDPGLGLRLIYFSYDVKMKEKGDIPEGYSVSREKKERFSLILESASTNQTSMYLCASARVRGLADTQYFGPGTRLTVL.

V is TRBV28 and J is TRBJ1-1; maybe TRBD1 (6 bases). Germline values: CDR1 MDHEN, CDR2 SYDVKM. The CDR3 extends over 14 amino acids. The germline V and J ends were trimmed by 3 bases and 1 base, with 9 bases remaining between them. This chain's CDR3 is CASSFRGANTEAFF. CDR3 coding DNA: TGTGCCAGCAGTTTTCGGGGGGCGAACACTGAAGCTTTCTTT.

This chain uses TRBV5-1 with TRBJ2-7, with 11 bases lining up with TRBD2. Germline loops: CDR1 SGHRS, CDR2 YFSETQ. The CDR3 contains 16 residues. V dropped 0 bases and J dropped 1; count of bases not matched to a gene: 3. CDR3 in amino acids: CASSLVPSGRSYEQYF. CDR3 nucleotide sequence: TGCGCCAGCAGCTTGGTACCTAGCGGGAGGTCCTACGAGCAGTACTTC.

The CDR3 loop reads CASSPGAGETQYF. The DNA for the CDR3 is TGCGCCAGCAGCCCAGGGGCAGGAGAGACCCAGTACTTC. This sequence joins TRBV5-1 and TRBJ2-5; D is possibly TRBD1 (6 bases). The CDR3 is 13 residues long. Trimming removed 4 bases at V and 4 bases at J, with 11 bases between. Per germline, CDR1 SGHRS and CDR2 YFSETQ.

The chain joins TRBV19 to TRBJ2-1; 10 bases match TRBD1. V gave up 4 bases and J gave up 5 bases; unmatched junction bases: 8. CDR1 is LNHDA and CDR2 is SQIVND in the germline V gene (reference sequence). The CDR3 consists of 16 residues. The CDR3 reads CASSNPRTGGDNEQFF. DNA of the CDR3: TGTGCCAGTAGTAACCCCCGGACAGGGGGGGACAATGAGCAGTTCTTC.

This clone was seen ten or more times. V and J are TRBV27 and TRBJ2-2; the D is unclear. Germline CDR1 and CDR2: MNHEY and SMNVEV (reference sequence). Trimming shortened V by 6 bases and J by 7 bases, and 9 bases separated the two germline ends. The length of the CDR3 is 12 residues. CDR3: CASRSGGGELFF. The DNA for the CDR3 is TGTGCCAGCAGATCCGGCGGCGGGGAGCTGTTTTTT.

This chain uses TRBV30 with TRBJ2-6; 7 bases line up with TRBD1. CDR1 is GTSNPN, CDR2 SVGIG, per germline (reference sequence). V dropped 5 bases and J dropped 4; count of bases not matched to a gene: 5. The CDR3 is 14 amino acids. The CDR3 here is CAWARGLGANVLTF. CDR3 DNA sequence: TGTGCCTGGGCGAGGGGGCTCGGGGCCAACGTCCTGACTTTC.

As DNA, the CDR3 is TGTGCCAGCAGCGTAGTAGCGGGAGGGGACACCGGGGAGCTGTTTTTT. Translation gives CASSVVAGGDTGELFF. The chain links TRBV9 to TRBJ2-2; the match to TRBD2 covers 11 bases. This CDR3 is 16 amino acids long. V lost 0 bases and J lost 3; bases outside the gene matches: 1. The germline CDR1 and CDR2 sequences are SGDLS and YYNGEE.

The chain has TRBV5-4 and TRBJ1-2, with D possibly matching TRBD1 (6 bases). This CDR3 has 13 amino acids. Looked up from germline, CDR1 is SGHNT and CDR2 is YYREEE (reference sequence). V lost 3 bases to trimming and J lost 0 bases, with 6 bases between them. The CDR3 sequence: CASSWDTNYGYTF. CDR3 sequence (DNA): TGTGCCAGCAGCTGGGACACTAACTATGGCTACACCTTC.

This clone was found once. This chain connects TRBV7-2 to TRBJ1-2; TRBD1 matches 7 bases. V trimming: 4 bases; J trimming: 1 base; junction bases outside the gene matches: 6. The CDR3 is 15 amino acids. Looked up from germline, CDR1 is SGHTA and CDR2 is FQGNSA. CDR3: CASSSQGGINYGYTF. CDR3 bases: TGTGCCAGCAGCTCGCAGGGGGGAATTAACTATGGCTACACCTTC. Complete variable domain (other parts from reference TRBV7-2 and TRBJ1-2): GAGVSQSPSNKVTEKGKDVELRCDPISGHTALYWYRQSLGQGLEFLIYFQGNSAPDKSGLPSDRFSAERTGGSVSTLTIQRTQQEDSAVYLCASSSQGGINYGYTFGSGTRLTVV.

Only a few counts were recorded for this clone. The chain links TRBV11-3 to TRBJ2-3; TRBD2 is a possible D gene (6 bases). In germline, CDR1 is SGHNT, CDR2 YENEEA. The CDR3 length is 17 residues. V lost 1 base and J lost 1, with 15 bases in between. CDR3 nucleotides: TGTGCCAGCAGCTTAGGATCCCCCGGGAGCGGCACAGATACGCAGTATTTT. Translation: CASSLGSPGSGTDTQYF. Together with reference TRBV11-3 and TRBJ2-3, the CDR3 gives the full variable domain: EAGVVQSPRYKIIEKKQPVAFWCNPISGHNTLYWYLQNLGQGPELLIRYENEEAVDDSQLPKDRFSAERLKGVDSTLKIQPAELGDSAVYLCASSLGSPGSGTDTQYFGPGTRLTVL.

This clone was seen only once. V is TRBV2 and J is TRBJ2-1, with 11 bases aligning to TRBD2. The CDR3 is 14 amino acids. Germline CDR1 and CDR2: SNHLY and FYNNEI. Trimming took 5 bases from V and 7 from J; bases not matched to a gene: 4. In DNA form, the CDR3 reads TGTGCCAGCAGTACTAGCGGGAGAGGGAATGAGCAGTTCTTC. Translating gives CASSTSGRGNEQFF.

V is TRBV18 and J is TRBJ1-1; D is unresolved. The V end lost 3 bases, the J end lost 7 bases, and 15 bases lay between the germline ends. In germline, CDR1 is KGHSH, CDR2 LQKENI. This CDR3 region has 14 residues. CDR3 sequence: CASSPLVGDLEAFF. CDR3 in DNA: TGTGCCAGCTCACCCCTGGTAGGAGACCTTGAAGCTTTCTTT.

The chain employs TRBV11-3 and TRBJ2-7, with 14 nucleotides matching TRBD2. CDR3 size: 16 residues. Germline CDR1 SGHNT, CDR2 YENEEA. V lost 5 bases to trimming and J lost 6 bases; unmatched junction nucleotides: 9. CDR3 sequence: CASSAGTSGSKGEQYF. The CDR3 DNA follows: TGTGCCAGCAGCGCGGGGACTAGCGGGAGCAAGGGCGAGCAGTACTTC.

This clone was observed a few times. Here the CDR3 DNA reads TGTGCCAGCAGTTTAGAATGGGCGGGAGCGACGGGCACAGATACGCAGTATTTT. Translated, it gives CASSLEWAGATGTDTQYF. V and J are TRBV28 and TRBJ2-3, with 7 bases identical to TRBD2. The V gene's germline CDR1 is MDHEN and CDR2 SYDVKM. CDR3 length equals 18 residues. Trimming took 2 bases from V and 1 from J; bases not matched to a gene: 12.

This sequence joins TRBV2 and TRBJ2-2; D unclear. The ends were cut back, 5 bases at V and 1 base at J, with 8 bases in the middle. The CDR3 loop spans 14 amino acids. The germline gives CDR1 SNHLY, CDR2 FYNNEI. The CDR3 region has the DNA TGTGCCAGCAGTAGCCGGGTGAACACCGGGGAGCTGTTTTTT. Amino acid sequence: CASSSRVNTGELFF.